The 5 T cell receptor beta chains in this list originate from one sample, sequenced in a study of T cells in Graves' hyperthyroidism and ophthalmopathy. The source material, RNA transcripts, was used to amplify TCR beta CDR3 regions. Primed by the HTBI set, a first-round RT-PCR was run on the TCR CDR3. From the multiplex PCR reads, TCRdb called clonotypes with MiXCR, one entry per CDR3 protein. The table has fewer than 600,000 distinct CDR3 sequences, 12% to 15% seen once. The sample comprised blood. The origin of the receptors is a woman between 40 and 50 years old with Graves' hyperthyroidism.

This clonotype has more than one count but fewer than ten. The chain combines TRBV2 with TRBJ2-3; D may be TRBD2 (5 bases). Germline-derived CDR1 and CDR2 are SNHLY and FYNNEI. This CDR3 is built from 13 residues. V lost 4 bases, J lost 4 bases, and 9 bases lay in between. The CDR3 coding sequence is TGTGCCAGCAGTGTGGAGGATTCAGATACGCAGTATTTT. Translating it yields CASSVEDSDTQYF.

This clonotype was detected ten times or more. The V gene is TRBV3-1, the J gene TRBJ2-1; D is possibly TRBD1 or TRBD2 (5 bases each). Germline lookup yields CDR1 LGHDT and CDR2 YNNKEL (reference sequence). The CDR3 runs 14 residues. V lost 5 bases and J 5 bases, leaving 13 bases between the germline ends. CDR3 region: CASSVLGGNNEQFF. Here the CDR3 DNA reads TGTGCCAGCAGCGTACTTGGGGGTAACAATGAGCAGTTCTTC.

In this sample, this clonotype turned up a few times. In nucleotides, the CDR3 is TGTGCCAGCAGCTCAATAAGGGGCCCCATTAGCGGCACAGATACGCAGTATTTT. As protein: CASSSIRGPISGTDTQYF. The chain employs TRBV7-9 and TRBJ2-3; possibly TRBD1 or TRBD2 for D (5 bases each). Germline loops: CDR1 SEHNR, CDR2 FQNEAQ (reference sequence). V was clipped by 4 bases and J by 1 base, with 21 bases between them. The CDR3 contains 18 residues. The full variable domain, its missing parts supplied by reference TRBV7-9 and TRBJ2-3, is DTGVSQNPRHKITKRGQNVTFRCDPISEHNRLYWYRQTLGQGPEFLTYFQNEAQLEKSRLLSDRFSAERPKGSFSTLEIQRTEQGDSAMYLCASSSIRGPISGTDTQYFGPGTRLTVL.

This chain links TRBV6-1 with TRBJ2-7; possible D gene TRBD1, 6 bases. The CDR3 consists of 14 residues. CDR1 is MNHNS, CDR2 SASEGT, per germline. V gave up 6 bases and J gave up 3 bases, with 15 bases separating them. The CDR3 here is CASRNQEGGYEQYF. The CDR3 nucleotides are TGTGCCAGCAGAAATCAGGAAGGGGGCTACGAGCAGTACTTC.

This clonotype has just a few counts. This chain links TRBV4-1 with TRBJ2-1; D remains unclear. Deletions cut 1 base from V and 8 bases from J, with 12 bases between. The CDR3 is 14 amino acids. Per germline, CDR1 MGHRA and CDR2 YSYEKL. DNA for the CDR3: TGCGCCAGCAGCCAAGTCGGTGAGTTCCATGAGCAGTTCTTC. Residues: CASSQVGEFHEQFF.